These 20 T cell receptor beta chains were sequenced from one sample in a study of technical replicates of blood from a handful of donors. Clones were read by immunoSEQ multiplex PCR, and TCRdb kept only the in-frame ones, dropping some. Among tens of thousands of clones listed, roughly 97% were seen once. Sequenced material: T cells isolated from PBMCs. The source of these receptors is a human donor in good health.

The V and J genes are TRBV11-2 and TRBJ2-7, with D possibly matching TRBD2 (5 bases). In germline, CDR1 is SGHAT, CDR2 FQNNGV. The CDR3 has 14 residues. The V and J ends lost 2 bases and 3 bases respectively, with 11 bases between them. The CDR3: CASSLFVGSYEQYF. Here the CDR3 DNA reads TGTGCCAGCAGCTTATTCGTAGGGAGCTACGAGCAGTACTTC.

This rearrangement joins TRBV11-2 to TRBJ1-4, with D possibly being TRBD1 (5 bases). CDR1 and CDR2 (germline): SGHAT, FQNNGV. V lost 7 bases and J 2 bases, leaving 26 bases between the germline ends. The CDR3 has 19 residues. CDR3 residues: CASTTFGSTYRQTNEKLFF. The DNA of the CDR3 is TGTGCCAGCACCACCTTTGGTTCGACGTACAGGCAGACTAATGAAAAACTGTTTTTT.

This chain links TRBV11-3 with TRBJ2-2; the match to TRBD2 covers 13 bases. J was trimmed by 6 bases and V by 1 base; bases with no gene match: 5. The V gene's germline CDR1 is SGHNT and CDR2 YENEEA. The CDR3 spans 17 residues. The CDR3 nucleotides read TGTGCCAGCAGCTTAGGAGGACTAGCGGGAGTGGCCGGGGAGCTGTTTTTT. Translating gives CASSLGGLAGVAGELFF.

The sample holds one count of this clone. The V call is TRBV5-5, the J call TRBJ1-1; the D gene is possibly TRBD1 (6 bases). Looked up from germline, CDR1 is SGHKS and CDR2 is YYEKEE (reference sequence). V lost 4 bases, J lost 10 bases, and 14 bases lay in between. This CDR3 has 12 amino acids. CDR3 amino acids: CASSTYREGAFF. The CDR3 coding sequence is TGTGCCAGCAGCACATACAGGGAAGGAGCTTTCTTT.

The CDR3 bases are TGTGCCTGGGGAACGGCAGGGTGGAATTCACCCCTCCACTTT. Its protein is CAWGTAGWNSPLHF. The V gene is TRBV30, the J gene TRBJ1-6, with D possibly TRBD1 on 5 matching bases. The V end lost 5 bases, the J end lost 7 bases, and 15 bases lay between the germline ends. Germline V gene data show CDR1 as GTSNPN and CDR2 as SVGIG (reference sequence). This CDR3 contains 14 residues.

The gene calls are TRBV5-1 and TRBJ1-6; 8 nucleotides agree with TRBD1. The CDR3 is made up of 16 amino acids. Germline CDR1 and CDR2: SGHRS and YFSETQ. V was clipped by 0 bases and J by 7 bases; unmatched bases: 6. The CDR3 region is CASSLGLGDRNSPLHF. In DNA, the CDR3 is TGCGCCAGCAGCTTGGGCCTCGGGGACAGGAATTCACCCCTCCACTTT.

The rearrangement uses TRBV4-1 and TRBJ2-7; 11 nucleotides agree with TRBD1. This CDR3 has 17 amino acids. CDR1 MGHRA and CDR2 YSYEKL come from the germline V gene. Trimming at V came to 4 bases and at J to 3 bases, leaving 11 bases not matched to a gene. CDR3 nucleotide sequence: TGCGCCAGCAGCCGGTTGGGACAGGGGGAAGCTTTCTACGAGCAGTACTTC. This translates into CASSRLGQGEAFYEQYF.

The V call is TRBV5-6, the J call TRBJ2-7; D uncertain. The V gene lost 2 bases and the J gene lost 2 bases, with 11 bases spanning the gap. This CDR3 has 14 amino acids. The germline CDR1 and CDR2 sequences are SGHDT and YYEEEE. CDR3 nucleotide sequence: TGTGCCAGCAGCTTTGAGCTTTCTACCTACGAGCAGTACTTC. Translated: CASSFELSTYEQYF.

This rearrangement joins TRBV6-1 to TRBJ2-7; 7 positions match TRBD1. J was trimmed by 6 bases and V by 7 bases; bases with no gene match: 12. This CDR3 has 14 residues. Germline CDR1 is MNHNS and CDR2 is SASEGT. The CDR3 protein is CASTRTLGQLEQYF. The CDR3 DNA sequence: TGTGCCAGCACTAGAACCCTGGGACAGCTCGAGCAGTACTTC.

The chain combines TRBV10-1 with TRBJ1-3, with D hard to call. V was trimmed by 8 bases and J by 1 base, leaving 12 bases between them. The V gene's germline CDR1 is WNHNN and CDR2 SYGVQD (reference sequence). This CDR3 has 14 amino acids. Here the CDR3 DNA reads TGCGCCAGCGGAGGAAATCCTTCTGGAAACACCATATATTTT. Its translation is CASGGNPSGNTIYF.

The chain uses TRBV15 and TRBJ1-1; 8 nucleotides line up with TRBD1. This CDR3 has 14 residues. The germline V gene has CDR1 LNHNV and CDR2 YYDKDF (reference sequence). The J segment lost 5 bases and the V segment lost 3 bases, leaving 5 bases of the junction unmatched. Here the CDR3 reads CATSRGQDRTEAFF. DNA for the CDR3: TGTGCCACCAGCAGGGGACAGGATAGGACTGAAGCTTTCTTT.

J is TRBJ2-7 and V is TRBV5-4; 10 nucleotides line up with TRBD1. The V segment lost 4 bases and the J segment 4 bases; nucleotides outside the gene matches: 8. Germline values: CDR1 SGHNT, CDR2 YYREEE (reference sequence). The CDR3 loop spans 15 amino acids. The CDR3 DNA reads TGTGCCAGCAGCCGCGGACAGGGGGGAGGGTACGAGCAGTACTTC. It codes for CASSRGQGGGYEQYF.

On this clone itself: One end of the junction does not line up with germline, which may come from a read error. The chain uses TRBV19 and TRBJ1-4; TRBD1 aligns across 7 bases. CDR1 is LNHDA, CDR2 SQIVND, per germline (reference sequence). This CDR3 comprises 13 residues. CDR3 loop: CASSMLLWGQTYF. The CDR3 DNA sequence: TGTGCCAGTAGTATGCTGTTATGGGGACAGACTTATTTT. The variable domain in full, completed from reference TRBV19 and TRBJ1-4, reads DGGITQSPKYLFRKEGQNVTLSCEQNLNHDAMYWYRQDPGQGLRLIYYSQIVNDFQKGDIAEGYSVSREKKESFPLTVTSAQKNPTAFYLCASSMLLWGQTYFGSGTQLSVL.

This sequence joins TRBV7-9 and TRBJ2-3; D is undetermined. CDR3 length equals 12 residues. CDR1 is SEHNR, CDR2 FQNEAQ, per germline (reference sequence). V was shortened by 5 bases and J by 2 bases, with 5 bases between the two germline ends. CDR3: CASSVYTDTQYF. The CDR3 bases are TGTGCCAGCAGCGTATACACAGATACGCAGTATTTT.

In its sample, this clone was seen a few times. V is TRBV6-6 and J is TRBJ1-2; maybe TRBD1 (6 bases). Germline CDR1 is MNHNY and CDR2 is SVGAGI (reference sequence). The CDR3 has 16 residues. The ends were cut back, 1 base at V and 3 bases at J, with 15 bases in the middle. This CDR3 reads CASSYLQTGSDYGYTF. The CDR3, as DNA: TGTGCCAGCAGTTACTTGCAAACAGGGTCAGACTATGGCTACACCTTC.

V gene TRBV2 combines with J gene TRBJ1-5, with TRBD1 matching 7 bases. The CDR3 sequence is 13 residues long. After removal of 6 bases from V and 9 bases from J, the junction contained 8 bases not matched to a gene. In germline, CDR1 is SNHLY, CDR2 FYNNEI. The CDR3 nucleotides are TGTGCCAGCAGAAGGACAGGCGACTCGCCCCAGCATTTT. Residues: CASRRTGDSPQHF.

V and J are TRBV11-2 and TRBJ2-3; maybe TRBD1 (5 bases). The CDR3 runs to 15 residues. CDR1 is SGHAT and CDR2 is FQNNGV in the germline V gene. Trimming removed 2 bases from V and 0 bases from J, with 9 bases in between. DNA of the CDR3: TGTGCCAGCAGCTTATTTCAGGGTAGCACAGATACGCAGTATTTT. It codes for CASSLFQGSTDTQYF.

This chain links TRBV23-1 with TRBJ2-7, with a possible D match to TRBD2 (6 bases). TRBV23-1 is assigned to the ORF class and has an uncertain function. This CDR3 is built from 14 residues. Trimming pared 4 bases from V and 3 bases from J, leaving 13 bases between. CDR3 amino acids: CASSPRDSYYEQYF. The CDR3 region has the DNA TGCGCCAGCAGTCCCCGGGACTCATACTACGAGCAGTACTTC.

There are a few counts of this clone. The chain links TRBV7-6 to TRBJ1-1, with 10 bases aligning to TRBD1. This CDR3 has 15 amino acids. V was clipped by 4 bases and J by 7 bases; unmatched bases: 9. Germline assignment: CDR1 SGHVS and CDR2 FNYEAQ. The CDR3 DNA reads as TGTGCCAGCAGCTCCCCCGGGACAGGGGCCCTTGAAGCTTTCTTT. Amino acids: CASSSPGTGALEAFF.

The rearrangement joins TRBV11-2 to TRBJ1-4; 9 nucleotides match TRBD1. The CDR3 has 13 amino acids. Germline CDR1 SGHAT, CDR2 FQNNGV. Trimming cost V 4 bases and J 8 bases; bases outside gene matches: 2. The CDR3 DNA reads as TGTGCCAGCAGCTCGACAGGGGGGGAAAAACTGTTTTTT. Residues: CASSSTGGEKLFF.